The 25 T cell receptor beta chains below were found in one sample sequenced in a study of OX40 agonist ivuxolimab in advanced cancers. TCRdb's copy holds only in-frame clones and misses some; the assay was immunoSEQ multiplex PCR. The sample records approximately 76,000 clones, about 89% being singletons. The sequences come from CD4+ or CD8+ T cells sorted from blood, collected in a trial of the OX40 agonist ivuxolimab. Receptor source: an adult with an advanced solid tumor such as melanoma, head and neck, liver or kidney cancer.

In regard to this clone: A read error may account for a junction end that differs from germline. The rearrangement joins TRBV18 to TRBJ2-7; D gene uncertain. Germline-derived CDR1 and CDR2 are KGHSH and LQKENI. This CDR3 has 14 residues. CDR3 coding DNA: TGTGCCGGCTCACCACTACAGATTGCCTACGAGCAGTACTTC. Encoded protein: CAGSPLQIAYEQYF.

The J gene is TRBJ2-1, the V gene TRBV7-3, with 9 bases lining up with TRBD2. This CDR3 has 16 amino acids. Germline V lookup: CDR1 SGHTA, CDR2 FQGTGA. Unmatched junction bases numbered 6, after V lost 5 bases and J lost 1 base. The DNA for the CDR3 is TGTGCCAGCAGCCGGCTAGCGGGGTCGTCCTACAATGAGCAGTTCTTC. It translates to CASSRLAGSSYNEQFF.

The V gene is TRBV7-2, the J gene TRBJ2-7; D is unclear. The V end lost 2 bases, the J end lost 6 bases, and 8 bases lay between the germline ends. The CDR3 extends over 12 amino acids. Germline-derived CDR1 and CDR2 are SGHTA and FQGNSA. Here the CDR3 reads CASSLTWGEQYF. The CDR3 DNA is TGTGCCAGCAGCTTAACTTGGGGCGAGCAGTACTTC.

The V and J genes are TRBV7-2 and TRBJ2-3; D assignment may be TRBD1 or TRBD2 (5 bases each). The CDR3 spans 13 residues. CDR1 SGHTA and CDR2 FQGNSA come from the germline V gene. The ends were cut back, 1 base at V and 7 bases at J, with 9 bases in the middle. The CDR3 DNA reads as TGTGCCAGCAGCTTAGAGTGGGGGAATACGCAGTATTTT. This translates into CASSLEWGNTQYF.

The chain employs TRBV10-3 and TRBJ1-1; a weak D match, TRBD1 (6 bases). The CDR3 length is 16 residues. Trimming stripped 2 bases from V and 6 bases from J, with 19 bases between. The germline gives CDR1 ENHRY, CDR2 SYGVKD. The CDR3: CAISERQGTTLPEAFF. Written as DNA, the CDR3 is TGTGCCATCAGTGAGCGGCAGGGGACCACGTTACCTGAAGCTTTCTTT.

This chain joins TRBV9 and TRBJ2-5, with TRBD2 as a possible D gene (5 bases). The ends were cut back, 0 bases at V and 0 bases at J, with 12 bases in the middle. The CDR3 contains 16 residues. Germline CDR1 and CDR2: SGDLS and YYNGEE. In nucleotides, the CDR3 is TGTGCCAGCAGCGTAGAGGCGGGCTCGTACCAAGAGACCCAGTACTTC. This codes for CASSVEAGSYQETQYF.

The chain is built from TRBV2 and TRBJ2-1, with TRBD2 matching over 15 bases. This CDR3 has 16 residues. Germline V gene sequence: CDR1 SNHLY, CDR2 FYNNEI. J gave up 7 bases and V 5 bases, and 6 bases lay outside the gene matches. CDR3 nucleotide sequence: TGTGCCAGCAGTCTCGGACTAGCGGGAGGGATTAATGAGCAGTTCTTC. This sequence encodes CASSLGLAGGINEQFF.

The J gene is TRBJ2-3, the V gene TRBV11-3; D uncertain. V shed 5 bases and J shed 6 bases, with 9 bases lying between them. In germline, CDR1 is SGHNT, CDR2 YENEEA. This CDR3 has 12 amino acids. CDR3 coding DNA: TGTGCCAGCAGCCAGATAGGGGATACGCAGTATTTT. As protein: CASSQIGDTQYF.

The J gene is TRBJ2-1, the V gene TRBV6-1; 8 nucleotides agree with TRBD1. CDR1 is MNHNS and CDR2 is SASEGT in the germline V gene. V lost 4 bases and J lost 7; bases outside the gene matches: 9. The CDR3 sequence is 15 residues long. This CDR3 reads CASSGVQGAVNEQFF. The CDR3 DNA is TGTGCCAGCAGTGGGGTCCAGGGGGCAGTGAATGAGCAGTTCTTC.

The genes are TRBV7-8 and TRBJ2-1, with TRBD2 matching over 10 bases. The germline gives CDR1 SGHVS, CDR2 FQNEAQ. Trimming removed 3 bases from V and 4 bases from J; junction bases left unmatched: 9. The CDR3 totals 17 residues. Written as DNA, the CDR3 is TGTGCCAGCAGCTTCTTTGGGACTAGCGTGAATTACAATGAGCAGTTCTTC. It codes for CASSFFGTSVNYNEQFF.

The chain uses TRBV18 and TRBJ2-2; D gene unclear. Germline-derived CDR1 and CDR2 are KGHSH and LQKENI. The CDR3 is 13 amino acids. Deletions cut 3 bases from V and 7 bases from J, with 9 bases between. CDR3 DNA sequence: TGTGCCAGCTCACCTGGTAACGGCGGGGAGCTGTTTTTT. Translation gives CASSPGNGGELFF.

The chain has TRBV11-2 and TRBJ2-5, with D maybe TRBD1 (5 bases). Germline V lookup: CDR1 SGHAT, CDR2 FQNNGV. V gave up 1 base and J gave up 4 bases, with 10 bases separating them. The length of the CDR3 is 14 residues. The CDR3 sequence is CASSLGRAGETQYF. CDR3 nucleotides: TGTGCCAGCAGCTTAGGCAGGGCAGGAGAGACCCAGTACTTC.

CDR3 DNA: TGTGCCAGCAGGGGGGGGGAGGATCAGCCCCAGCATTTT. It codes for CASRGGEDQPQHF. This chain connects TRBV11-2 to TRBJ1-5; the D gene is possibly TRBD1 (5 bases). CDR3 length: 13 residues. Germline CDR1 and CDR2: SGHAT and FQNNGV. Trimming cost V 6 bases and J 5 bases, with 11 bases left between them.

CDR3 loop: CASSPLQGPNSPLHF. DNA for the CDR3: TGTGCCAGCAGCCCCCTACAGGGGCCTAATTCACCCCTCCACTTT. The J gene is TRBJ1-6, the V gene TRBV6-5, with 7 bases lining up with TRBD1. Trimming cost V 6 bases and J 6 bases; bases outside gene matches: 8. This CDR3 contains 15 residues. Germline CDR1 and CDR2: MNHEY and SVGAGI.

The V call is TRBV4-1, the J call TRBJ2-7; 8 bases match TRBD2. V shed 4 bases, J shed 0 bases, and the junction held 5 bases outside the gene matches. CDR1 is MGHRA and CDR2 is YSYEKL in the germline V gene. There are 15 residues in the CDR3. The CDR3 loop reads CASSLRGGASYEQYF. CDR3 DNA: TGCGCCAGCAGCCTACGGGGGGGCGCCTCCTACGAGCAGTACTTC.

This clone has just one count. The chain has TRBV9 and TRBJ1-5; 7 bases are a match to TRBD1. This CDR3 comprises 15 residues. The V and J ends lost 5 bases and 2 bases, in that order; junction bases with no gene match: 7. CDR1 is SGDLS and CDR2 is YYNGEE in the germline V gene. DNA for the CDR3: TGTGCCAGCAGTCTCACAGGGGATGGCAATCAGCCCCAGCATTTT. It encodes CASSLTGDGNQPQHF.

The rearrangement joins TRBV7-9 to TRBJ1-2; possibly TRBD1 for D (6 bases). The CDR3 has 14 amino acids. V was shortened by 6 bases and J by 8 bases, with 19 bases between the two germline ends. Germline CDR1 reads SEHNR; CDR2 reads FQNEAQ (reference sequence). The CDR3 protein is CASSFGTSPSGYTF. The CDR3 DNA reads as TGTGCCAGCAGTTTCGGGACATCGCCTTCAGGCTACACCTTC.

The chain links TRBV10-3 to TRBJ2-3; possibly TRBD1 or TRBD2 for D (5 bases each). The CDR3 loop spans 13 amino acids. The V end lost 7 bases, the J end lost 0 bases, and 8 bases lay between the germline ends. In germline, CDR1 is ENHRY, CDR2 SYGVKD. CDR3 sequence reads: CAIKWGSTDTQYF. As DNA, the CDR3 is TGTGCCATCAAATGGGGGAGCACAGATACGCAGTATTTT.

The chain carries TRBV9 and TRBJ1-4; 7 bases match TRBD1. CDR3 length equals 14 residues. Germline CDR1 and CDR2: SGDLS and YYNGEE. Germline trimming cut 3 bases from V and 7 bases from J; bases unmatched to any gene: 6. CDR3 bases: TGTGCCAGCAGCGAAGGGGGCACCGGTGAAAAACTGTTTTTT. Its protein product is CASSEGGTGEKLFF.

The rearrangement joins TRBV7-2 to TRBJ2-5, with TRBD1 identical over 11 bases. This CDR3 is built from 16 residues. Germline loops: CDR1 SGHTA, CDR2 FQGNSA. With V trimmed by 5 bases and J by 4 bases, 9 bases remained unmatched. In nucleotides, the CDR3 is TGTGCCAGCAGCCCCAGATCGGGGACAGGGGGAGAGACCCAGTACTTC. Its translation is CASSPRSGTGGETQYF.

The chain employs TRBV2 and TRBJ2-7; D gene ambiguous. Germline V gene data show CDR1 as SNHLY and CDR2 as FYNNEI. This CDR3 has 12 residues. V was clipped by 4 bases and J by 3 bases, with 7 bases between them. CDR3 residues: CASSVAHYEQYF. CDR3 nucleotide sequence: TGTGCCAGCAGTGTGGCACACTACGAGCAGTACTTC.

The genes are TRBV28 and TRBJ2-1; 10 positions match TRBD2. Germline lookup yields CDR1 MDHEN and CDR2 SYDVKM. The J segment lost 7 bases and the V segment lost 7 bases, leaving 10 bases of the junction unmatched. The CDR3 has 15 amino acids. This CDR3 is CASTYTSGTGNEQFF. CDR3 in DNA: TGTGCCAGCACCTATACTAGCGGGACGGGGAATGAGCAGTTCTTC.

This chain uses TRBV28 with TRBJ2-5, with D perhaps matching TRBD1 or TRBD2 (5 bases each). This CDR3 region has 17 residues. Deletions cut 5 bases from V and 0 bases from J, with 19 bases between. Germline CDR1 is MDHEN and CDR2 is SYDVKM. CDR3 residues: CASSPLRGSINQETQYF. The CDR3 DNA reads TGTGCCAGCAGTCCACTACGGGGCAGCATAAACCAAGAGACCCAGTACTTC.

The chain carries TRBV7-9 and TRBJ1-6, with D perhaps matching TRBD1 (6 bases). The V and J ends lost 5 bases and 7 bases respectively, with 15 bases between them. Germline CDR1 is SEHNR and CDR2 is FQNEAQ (reference sequence). CDR3 length: 15 amino acids. As DNA, the CDR3 is TGTGCCAGCAGCCCAGACAGGCCTCGGAATTCACCCCTCCACTTT. Translation gives CASSPDRPRNSPLHF.

The chain is built from TRBV28 and TRBJ1-2; 7 nucleotides agree with TRBD1. The CDR3 totals 15 residues. The germline CDR1 and CDR2 sequences are MDHEN and SYDVKM. J gave up 0 bases and V 11 bases, and 12 bases lay outside the gene matches. DNA of the CDR3: TGTGCCTCCCTATACCGGGACAGAACTAACTATGGCTACACCTTC. Translated, it gives CASLYRDRTNYGYTF.